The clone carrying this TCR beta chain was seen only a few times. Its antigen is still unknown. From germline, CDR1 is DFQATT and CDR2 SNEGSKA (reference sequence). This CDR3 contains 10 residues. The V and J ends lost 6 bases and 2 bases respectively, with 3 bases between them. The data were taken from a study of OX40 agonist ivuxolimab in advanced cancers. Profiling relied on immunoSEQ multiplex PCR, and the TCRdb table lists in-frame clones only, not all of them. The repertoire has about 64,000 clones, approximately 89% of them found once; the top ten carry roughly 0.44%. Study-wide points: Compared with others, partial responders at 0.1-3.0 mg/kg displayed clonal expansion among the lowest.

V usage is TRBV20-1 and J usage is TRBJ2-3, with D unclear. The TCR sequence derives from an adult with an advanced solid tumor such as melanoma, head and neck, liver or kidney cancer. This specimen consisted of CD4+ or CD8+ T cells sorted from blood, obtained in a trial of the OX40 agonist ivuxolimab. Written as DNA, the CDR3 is TGCAGTGCCACCACAGATACGCAGTATTTT. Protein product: CSATTDTQYF.